This is a list of T cell receptor beta chains from one sample in a study of T cell responses to AZD1222 COVID-19 vaccine. TCRdb's table, derived via immunoSEQ multiplex PCR, lists solely in-frame clones and lacks some. The data show around 54,000 clones, 86% seen once. Sequences were derived from peripheral blood, sampled 28 days after the second AZD1222 dose. The receptors derive from an adult who received the AZD1222 COVID-19 vaccine. CDR3s include the opening cysteine and the closing phenylalanine or tryptophan. Fields, in order: J gene, V gene, clone size, D gene, CDR3 protein, CDR3 DNA. A D gene is named only where the DNA matches it firmly. Rows may omit the clone size; those that give it use once, few, many or a size class.

J gene: TRBJ2-7; V gene: TRBV18; clone size: .; D gene: .; CDR3 protein: CASSPPAKGYSYEQYF; CDR3 DNA: TGTGCCAGCTCACCACCGGCGAAAGGGTACTCCTACGAGCAGTACTTC
J gene: TRBJ2-7; V gene: TRBV29-1; clone size: .; D gene: .; CDR3 protein: CSVVDYGTYEQYF; CDR3 DNA: TGCAGCGTTGTAGACTATGGTACCTACGAGCAGTACTTC
J gene: TRBJ2-5; V gene: TRBV19; clone size: .; D gene: TRBD1; CDR3 protein: CASSILGQGRETQYF; CDR3 DNA: TGTGCCAGTAGTATTCTCGGACAGGGGCGTGAGACCCAGTACTTC
J gene: TRBJ1-1; V gene: TRBV7-2; clone size: .; D gene: TRBD1; CDR3 protein: CASSLGGTGGREAFF; CDR3 DNA: TGTGCCAGCAGCTTAGGGGGGACAGGGGGAAGGGAAGCTTTCTTT
J gene: TRBJ1-3; V gene: TRBV5-1; clone size: .; D gene: .; CDR3 protein: CASRRTVDSGNTIYF; CDR3 DNA: TGCGCCAGCCGGCGGACAGTCGACTCTGGAAACACCATATATTTT
J gene: TRBJ2-7; V gene: TRBV5-6; clone size: .; D gene: .; CDR3 protein: CASSLAGSGSYEQYF; CDR3 DNA: TGTGCCAGCAGCTTGGCGGGTAGCGGATCCTACGAGCAGTACTTC
J gene: TRBJ1-6; V gene: TRBV20-1; clone size: .; D gene: TRBD1; CDR3 protein: CSASISRQGNSPLHF; CDR3 DNA: TGCAGTGCTAGTATCTCTAGACAGGGAAATTCACCCCTCCACTTT
J gene: TRBJ1-6; V gene: TRBV6-5; clone size: .; D gene: .; CDR3 protein: CASTSLVGGRSPLHF; CDR3 DNA: TGTGCCAGCACAAGCCTAGTCGGGGGGCGGTCACCCCTCCACTTT
J gene: TRBJ2-7; V gene: TRBV4-1; clone size: .; D gene: TRBD1; CDR3 protein: CASSKPGQGHYEQYF; CDR3 DNA: TGCGCCAGCAGCAAACCGGGACAGGGTCACTACGAGCAGTACTTC
J gene: TRBJ1-2; V gene: TRBV6-5; clone size: .; D gene: TRBD1; CDR3 protein: CASALEDRWNYGYTF; CDR3 DNA: TGTGCCAGCGCCTTGGAGGACAGGTGGAACTATGGCTACACCTTC
J gene: TRBJ1-5; V gene: TRBV18; clone size: .; D gene: .; CDR3 protein: CASSPPDTPGQPQHF; CDR3 DNA: TGTGCCAGCTCACCACCGGACACCCCGGGTCAGCCCCAGCATTTT
J gene: TRBJ1-1; V gene: TRBV6-5; clone size: .; D gene: .; CDR3 protein: CATSGRDTEAFF; CDR3 DNA: TGTGCCACCTCAGGACGTGACACTGAAGCTTTCTTT
J gene: TRBJ1-1; V gene: TRBV2; clone size: once; D gene: .; CDR3 protein: CASSALGNTEAFF; CDR3 DNA: TGTGCCAGCAGCGCGCTTGGGAACACTGAAGCTTTCTTT
J gene: TRBJ1-1; V gene: TRBV19; clone size: .; D gene: TRBD1; CDR3 protein: CASSFGTGGTEAFF; CDR3 DNA: TGTGCCAGTAGTTTCGGGACAGGGGGGACTGAAGCTTTCTTT
J gene: TRBJ1-5; V gene: TRBV4-1; clone size: .; D gene: .; CDR3 protein: CASSQTGTENQPQHF; CDR3 DNA: TGCGCCAGCAGCCAGACCGGGACGGAAAATCAGCCCCAGCATTTT
J gene: TRBJ1-2; V gene: TRBV7-9; clone size: .; D gene: .; CDR3 protein: CASSLTGTPTGYTF; CDR3 DNA: TGTGCCAGCAGCTTAACCGGGACCCCAACAGGCTACACCTTC
J gene: TRBJ2-7; V gene: TRBV4-1; clone size: .; D gene: TRBD2; CDR3 protein: CASSQGLLAAPYEQYF; CDR3 DNA: TGCGCCAGCAGCCAAGGGTTGCTAGCGGCCCCCTACGAGCAGTACTTC
J gene: TRBJ1-4; V gene: TRBV9; clone size: .; D gene: TRBD1; CDR3 protein: CASSVGPGQGDEKLFF; CDR3 DNA: TGTGCCAGCAGCGTAGGACCGGGACAGGGAGACGAAAAACTGTTTTTT
J gene: TRBJ2-6; V gene: TRBV5-1; clone size: .; D gene: .; CDR3 protein: CASVIDRNSGANVLTF; CDR3 DNA: TGCGCCAGCGTCATCGACAGGAACTCTGGGGCCAACGTCCTGACTTTC
J gene: TRBJ2-7; V gene: TRBV5-5; clone size: once; D gene: .; CDR3 protein: CASSFRGGLNEQYF; CDR3 DNA: TGTGCCAGCAGCTTCAGGGGGGGCCTTAACGAGCAGTACTTC
J gene: TRBJ1-1; V gene: TRBV5-4; clone size: .; D gene: .; CDR3 protein: CASSLAVGGATEAFF; CDR3 DNA: TGTGCCAGCAGCTTAGCGGTAGGGGGGGCTACTGAAGCTTTCTTT
J gene: TRBJ1-2; V gene: TRBV7-9; clone size: few; D gene: .; CDR3 protein: CASSSEWTEPYGYTF; CDR3 DNA: TGTGCCAGCAGCTCAGAATGGACAGAACCCTATGGCTACACCTTC
J gene: TRBJ2-1; V gene: TRBV5-5; clone size: .; D gene: .; CDR3 protein: CASSLNPDYNEQFF; CDR3 DNA: TGTGCCAGCAGCTTGAATCCAGATTACAATGAGCAGTTCTTC
J gene: TRBJ1-5; V gene: TRBV28; clone size: .; D gene: .; CDR3 protein: CASSSYQPQHF; CDR3 DNA: TGTGCCAGCAGCTCCTATCAGCCCCAGCATTTT
J gene: TRBJ1-1; V gene: TRBV29-1; clone size: .; D gene: TRBD1; CDR3 protein: CSVAYRGRNTEAFF; CDR3 DNA: TGCAGCGTTGCTTACAGGGGGCGAAACACTGAAGCTTTCTTT
J gene: TRBJ1-5; V gene: TRBV9; clone size: .; D gene: .; CDR3 protein: CASSVEAGINQPQHF; CDR3 DNA: TGTGCCAGCAGCGTAGAGGCAGGGATTAATCAGCCCCAGCATTTT
J gene: TRBJ1-1; V gene: TRBV6-5; clone size: few; D gene: TRBD1; CDR3 protein: CASSFTGGQAFF; CDR3 DNA: TGTGCCAGCAGCTTCACAGGGGGACAGGCTTTCTTT
J gene: TRBJ2-7; V gene: TRBV19; clone size: .; D gene: .; CDR3 protein: CASTEYIGAGDYEQYF; CDR3 DNA: TGTGCCAGTACAGAGTATATTGGGGCAGGGGATTACGAGCAGTACTTC
J gene: TRBJ1-5; V gene: TRBV7-2; clone size: .; D gene: .; CDR3 protein: CASSLAAYSNRPQHF; CDR3 DNA: TGTGCCAGCAGCTTAGCAGCGTATTCGAATCGTCCCCAGCATTTT
J gene: TRBJ2-5; V gene: TRBV7-9; clone size: once; D gene: .; CDR3 protein: CASSSWETQYF; CDR3 DNA: TGTGCCAGCAGCTCATGGGAGACCCAGTACTTC
J gene: TRBJ1-2; V gene: TRBV19; clone size: .; D gene: .; CDR3 protein: CASSPDIGKIVYGYTF; CDR3 DNA: TGTGCCAGTAGTCCGGACATTGGGAAGATCGTCTATGGCTACACCTTC
J gene: TRBJ1-4; V gene: TRBV27; clone size: .; D gene: .; CDR3 protein: CASSASGTTNEKLFF; CDR3 DNA: TGTGCCAGCAGTGCCTCAGGTACAACTAATGAAAAACTGTTTTTT
J gene: TRBJ1-2; V gene: TRBV3-1/TRBV3-2; clone size: .; D gene: TRBD1; CDR3 protein: CASSPRQGRGYTF; CDR3 DNA: TGTGCCAGCAGCCCCCGACAGGGAAGGGGCTACACCTTC
J gene: TRBJ2-1; V gene: TRBV18; clone size: few; D gene: .; CDR3 protein: CASSLGSAAFYEQFF; CDR3 DNA: TGTGCCAGCTCACTGGGAAGCGCCGCCTTCTATGAGCAGTTCTTC
J gene: TRBJ2-7; V gene: TRBV27; clone size: .; D gene: TRBD2; CDR3 protein: CASSPIGRTSGGYEQYF; CDR3 DNA: TGTGCCAGCAGTCCTATTGGACGGACTAGCGGGGGATACGAGCAGTACTTC
J gene: TRBJ1-3; V gene: TRBV27; clone size: .; D gene: .; CDR3 protein: CASSPSSPTGNTIYF; CDR3 DNA: TGTGCCAGCAGTCCCTCGTCCCCCACTGGAAACACCATATATTTT
J gene: TRBJ1-6; V gene: TRBV7-7; clone size: .; D gene: .; CDR3 protein: CASSLTLGSPLHF; CDR3 DNA: TGTGCTAGCAGCTTAACCCTCGGATCACCCCTCCACTTT
J gene: TRBJ2-2; V gene: TRBV9; clone size: few; D gene: TRBD2; CDR3 protein: CASRLSGSTGELFF; CDR3 DNA: TGTGCCAGCAGACTTAGCGGGAGCACCGGGGAGCTGTTTTTT
J gene: TRBJ2-1; V gene: TRBV12-3/TRBV12-4; clone size: .; D gene: .; CDR3 protein: CASSLAGLFEQFF; CDR3 DNA: TGTGCCAGCAGTTTAGCAGGACTATTTGAGCAGTTCTTC
J gene: TRBJ2-3; V gene: TRBV5-6; clone size: .; D gene: .; CDR3 protein: CASTLRTEFTDTQYF; CDR3 DNA: TGTGCCAGCACCCTAAGGACAGAGTTCACAGATACGCAGTATTTT
J gene: TRBJ2-5; V gene: TRBV3-1/TRBV3-2; clone size: .; D gene: .; CDR3 protein: CASSHSRKQYQETQYF; CDR3 DNA: TGTGCCAGCAGCCACTCTAGGAAGCAGTACCAAGAGACCCAGTACTTC
J gene: TRBJ1-6; V gene: TRBV15; clone size: .; D gene: .; CDR3 protein: CATSRGGTDSPLHF; CDR3 DNA: TGTGCCACCAGCAGAGGGGGGACGGATTCACCCCTCCACTTT
J gene: TRBJ2-6; V gene: TRBV27; clone size: .; D gene: .; CDR3 protein: CASRRAQTSGANVLTF; CDR3 DNA: TGTGCCAGCAGAAGAGCTCAGACCTCTGGGGCCAACGTCCTGACTTTC
J gene: TRBJ1-4; V gene: TRBV7-2; clone size: .; D gene: TRBD1; CDR3 protein: CASSWDRDDEKLFF; CDR3 DNA: TGTGCCAGCAGCTGGGACAGGGACGATGAAAAACTGTTTTTT
J gene: TRBJ1-2; V gene: TRBV28; clone size: .; D gene: .; CDR3 protein: CASSSGPGGYGYTF; CDR3 DNA: TGTGCCAGCAGTTCGGGTCCGGGAGGCTATGGCTACACCTTC
J gene: TRBJ1-2; V gene: TRBV10-3; clone size: .; D gene: TRBD1; CDR3 protein: CAISGRQGDGYTF; CDR3 DNA: TGTGCCATCAGTGGGAGACAGGGGGATGGCTACACCTTC
J gene: TRBJ2-1; V gene: TRBV28; clone size: .; D gene: .; CDR3 protein: CASSLQFF; CDR3 DNA: TGTGCCAGCAGTTTACAATTCTTC
J gene: TRBJ1-2; V gene: TRBV28; clone size: .; D gene: TRBD1; CDR3 protein: CASSRQGTRGYTF; CDR3 DNA: TGTGCCAGCAGCCGACAGGGAACCAGAGGCTACACCTTC
J gene: TRBJ1-6; V gene: TRBV30; clone size: once; D gene: TRBD1; CDR3 protein: CAWSVFSVTGGISPSPLHF; CDR3 DNA: TGTGCCTGGAGTGTATTTAGTGTGACAGGGGGCATTTCGCCCTCACCCCTCCACTTT
J gene: TRBJ2-5; V gene: TRBV5-1; clone size: .; D gene: .; CDR3 protein: CASSLLPGSGGRETQYF; CDR3 DNA: TGCGCCAGCAGCTTGCTACCTGGATCAGGTGGGAGAGAGACCCAGTACTTC
J gene: TRBJ2-1; V gene: TRBV5-6; clone size: .; D gene: .; CDR3 protein: CASSLVGVTYNEQFF; CDR3 DNA: TGTGCCAGCAGCTTGGTAGGGGTAACCTACAATGAGCAGTTCTTC
J gene: TRBJ1-5; V gene: TRBV7-9; clone size: .; D gene: .; CDR3 protein: CASSLVLEAGLNQPQHF; CDR3 DNA: TGTGCCAGCAGCTTAGTGCTCGAGGCGGGACTTAATCAGCCCCAGCATTTT
J gene: TRBJ2-1; V gene: TRBV12-3/TRBV12-4; clone size: .; D gene: .; CDR3 protein: CASSRRGEQFF; CDR3 DNA: TGTGCCAGCAGCAGAAGGGGTGAGCAGTTCTTC
J gene: TRBJ2-2; V gene: TRBV20-1; clone size: .; D gene: .; CDR3 protein: CIRTGELFF; CDR3 DNA: TGCATCCGTACCGGGGAGCTGTTTTTT